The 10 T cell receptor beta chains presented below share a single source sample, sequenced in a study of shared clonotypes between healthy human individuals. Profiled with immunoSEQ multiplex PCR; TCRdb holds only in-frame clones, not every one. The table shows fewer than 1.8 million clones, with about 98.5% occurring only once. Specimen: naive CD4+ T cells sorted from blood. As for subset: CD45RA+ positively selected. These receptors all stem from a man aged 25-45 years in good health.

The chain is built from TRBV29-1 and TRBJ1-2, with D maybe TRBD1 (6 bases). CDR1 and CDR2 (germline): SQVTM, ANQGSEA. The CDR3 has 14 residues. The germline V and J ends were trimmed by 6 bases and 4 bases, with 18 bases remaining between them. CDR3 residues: CSVAIGGKSYGYTF. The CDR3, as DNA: TGCAGCGTCGCAATAGGGGGGAAGTCCTATGGCTACACCTTC.

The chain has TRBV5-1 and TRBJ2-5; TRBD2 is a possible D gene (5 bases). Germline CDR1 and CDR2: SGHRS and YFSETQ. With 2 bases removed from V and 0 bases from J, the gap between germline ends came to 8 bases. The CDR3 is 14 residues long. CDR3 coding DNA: TGCGCCAGCAGCTTTCGGGAATACCAAGAGACCCAGTACTTC. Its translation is CASSFREYQETQYF.

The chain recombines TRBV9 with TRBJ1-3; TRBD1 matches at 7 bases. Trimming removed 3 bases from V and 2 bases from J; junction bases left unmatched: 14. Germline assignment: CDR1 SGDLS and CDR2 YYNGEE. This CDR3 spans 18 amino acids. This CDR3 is CASSGRRGTASAGNTIYF. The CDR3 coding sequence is TGTGCCAGCAGCGGCCGCAGGGGGACTGCTTCGGCTGGAAACACCATATATTTT.

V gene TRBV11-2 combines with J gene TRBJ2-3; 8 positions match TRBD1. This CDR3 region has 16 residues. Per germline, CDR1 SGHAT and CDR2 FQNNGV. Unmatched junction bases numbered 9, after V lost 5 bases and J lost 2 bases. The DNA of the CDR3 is TGTGCCAGCAGCGTCAGGGGGCGCTTTTACACAGATACGCAGTATTTT. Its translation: CASSVRGRFYTDTQYF.

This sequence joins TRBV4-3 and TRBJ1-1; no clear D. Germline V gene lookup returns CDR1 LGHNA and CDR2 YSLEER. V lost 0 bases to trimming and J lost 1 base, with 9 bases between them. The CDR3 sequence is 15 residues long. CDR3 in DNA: TGCGCCAGCAGCCAAGAAGGAGGGAGGAACACTGAAGCTTTCTTT. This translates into CASSQEGGRNTEAFF.

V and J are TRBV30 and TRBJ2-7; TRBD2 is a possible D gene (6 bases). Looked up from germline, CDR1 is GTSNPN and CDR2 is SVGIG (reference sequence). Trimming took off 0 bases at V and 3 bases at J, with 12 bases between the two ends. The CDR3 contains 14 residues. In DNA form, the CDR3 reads TGTGCCTGGAGTGTAGGTAGGAGGGGCTACGAGCAGTACTTC. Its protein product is CAWSVGRRGYEQYF.

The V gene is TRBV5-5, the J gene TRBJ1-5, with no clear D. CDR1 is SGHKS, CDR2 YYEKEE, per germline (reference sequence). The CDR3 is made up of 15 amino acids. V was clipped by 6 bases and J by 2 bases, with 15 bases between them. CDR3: CASTLAVGGNQPQHF. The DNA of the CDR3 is TGTGCCAGCACCCTTGCAGTGGGTGGCAATCAGCCCCAGCATTTT.

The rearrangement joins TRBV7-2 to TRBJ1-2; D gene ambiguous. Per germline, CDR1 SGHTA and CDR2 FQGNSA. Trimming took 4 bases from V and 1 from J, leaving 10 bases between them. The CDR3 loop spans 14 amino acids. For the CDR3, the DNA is TGTGCCAGCAGCTCCCGGAGGAGTAACTATGGCTACACCTTC. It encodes CASSSRRSNYGYTF.

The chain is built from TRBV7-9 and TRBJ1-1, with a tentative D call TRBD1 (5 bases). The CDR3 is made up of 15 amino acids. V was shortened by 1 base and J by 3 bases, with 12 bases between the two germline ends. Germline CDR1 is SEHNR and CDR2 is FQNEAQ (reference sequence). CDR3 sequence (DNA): TGTGCCAGCAGCTTAGGCGGGGGATGGGACACTGAAGCTTTCTTT. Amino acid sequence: CASSLGGGWDTEAFF.

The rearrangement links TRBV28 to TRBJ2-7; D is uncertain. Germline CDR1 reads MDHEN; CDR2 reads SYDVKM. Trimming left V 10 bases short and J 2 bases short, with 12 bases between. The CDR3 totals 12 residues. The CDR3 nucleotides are TGTGCCACCACAAGGGCCACCTACGAGCAGTACTTC. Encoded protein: CATTRATYEQYF. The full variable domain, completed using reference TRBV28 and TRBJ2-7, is DVKVTQSSRYLVKRTGEKVFLECVQDMDHENMFWYRQDPGLGLRLIYFSYDVKMKEKGDIPEGYSVSREKKERFSLILESASTNQTSMYLCATTRATYEQYFGPGTRLTVT.